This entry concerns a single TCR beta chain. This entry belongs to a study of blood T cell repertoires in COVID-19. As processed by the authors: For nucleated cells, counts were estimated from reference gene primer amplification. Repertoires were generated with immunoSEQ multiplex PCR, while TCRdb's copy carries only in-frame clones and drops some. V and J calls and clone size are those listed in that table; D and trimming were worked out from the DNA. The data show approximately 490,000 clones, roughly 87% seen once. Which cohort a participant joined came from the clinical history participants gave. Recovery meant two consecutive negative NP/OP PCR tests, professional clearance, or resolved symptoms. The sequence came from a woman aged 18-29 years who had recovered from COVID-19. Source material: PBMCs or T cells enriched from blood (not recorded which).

The CDR3 DNA reads as TGTGCCAGCAGCAACAGGGGGGCTGACGATGGCTACACCTTC. It is translated as CASSNRGADDGYTF. The gene calls are TRBV11-2 and TRBJ1-2; TRBD1 aligns across 8 bases. Germline-derived CDR1 and CDR2 are SGHAT and FQNNGV. V was pared by 5 bases and J by 6 bases, with 8 bases of the junction left unmatched. This CDR3 comprises 14 residues.